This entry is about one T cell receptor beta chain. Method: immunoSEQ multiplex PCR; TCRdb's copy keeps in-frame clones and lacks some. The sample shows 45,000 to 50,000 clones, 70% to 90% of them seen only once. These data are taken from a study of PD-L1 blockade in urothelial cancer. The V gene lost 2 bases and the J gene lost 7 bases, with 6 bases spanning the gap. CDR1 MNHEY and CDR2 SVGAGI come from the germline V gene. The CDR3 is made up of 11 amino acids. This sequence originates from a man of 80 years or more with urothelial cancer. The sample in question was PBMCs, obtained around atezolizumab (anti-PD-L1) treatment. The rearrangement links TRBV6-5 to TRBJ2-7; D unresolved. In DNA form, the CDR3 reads TGTGCCAGCAGTTACGGGCAAGAGCAGTACTTC. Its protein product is CASSYGQEQYF.